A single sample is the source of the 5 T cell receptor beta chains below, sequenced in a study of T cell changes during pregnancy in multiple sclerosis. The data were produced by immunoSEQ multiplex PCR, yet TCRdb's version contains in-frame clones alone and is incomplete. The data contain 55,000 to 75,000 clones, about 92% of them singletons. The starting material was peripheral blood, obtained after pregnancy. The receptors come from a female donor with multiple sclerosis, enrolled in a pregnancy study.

CDR3 loop: CASDMGTGGEKLFF. The CDR3 DNA reads as TGTGCCAGCGACATGGGGACAGGGGGTGAAAAACTGTTTTTT. The chain combines TRBV25-1 with TRBJ1-4; TRBD1 matches 11 bases. Trimming at V came to 8 bases and at J to 7 bases, leaving 6 bases not matched to a gene. Germline loops: CDR1 MGHDK, CDR2 SYGVNS. CDR3 length: 14 residues.

The CDR3 protein is CASSQVGGGHQETQYF. CDR3 DNA: TGCGCCAGCAGCCAAGTTGGGGGAGGGCACCAAGAGACCCAGTACTTC. V gene TRBV4-1 combines with J gene TRBJ2-5; 7 bases fit TRBD2. The CDR3 extends over 16 amino acids. Germline lookup yields CDR1 MGHRA and CDR2 YSYEKL. V lost 1 base, J lost 0 bases, and 5 bases stayed unmatched.

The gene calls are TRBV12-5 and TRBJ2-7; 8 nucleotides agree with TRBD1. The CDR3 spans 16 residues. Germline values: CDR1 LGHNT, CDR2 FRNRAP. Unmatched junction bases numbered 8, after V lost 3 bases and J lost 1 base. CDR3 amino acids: CASGLGSGQGSYEQYF. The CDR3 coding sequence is TGTGCTAGTGGTTTAGGCTCAGGACAGGGATCCTACGAGCAGTACTTC. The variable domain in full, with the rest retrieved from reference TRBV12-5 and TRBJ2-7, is DARVTQTPRHKVTEMGQEVTMRCQPILGHNTVFWYRQTMMQGLELLAYFRNRAPLDDSGMPKDRFSAEMPDATLATLKIQPSEPRDSAVYFCASGLGSGQGSYEQYFGPGTRLTVT.

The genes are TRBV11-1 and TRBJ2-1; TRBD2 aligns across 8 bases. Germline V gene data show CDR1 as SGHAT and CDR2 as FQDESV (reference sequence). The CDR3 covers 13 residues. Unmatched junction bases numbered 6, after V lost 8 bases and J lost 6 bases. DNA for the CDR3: TGTGCCAGCCACAGCGGGAGAAGCAATGAGCAGTTCTTC. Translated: CASHSGRSNEQFF. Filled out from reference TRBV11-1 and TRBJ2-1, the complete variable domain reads EAEVAQSPRYKITEKSQAVAFWCDPISGHATLYWYRQILGQGPELLVQFQDESVVDDSQLPKDRFSAERLKGVDSTLKIQPAELGDSAMYLCASHSGRSNEQFFGPGTRLTVL.

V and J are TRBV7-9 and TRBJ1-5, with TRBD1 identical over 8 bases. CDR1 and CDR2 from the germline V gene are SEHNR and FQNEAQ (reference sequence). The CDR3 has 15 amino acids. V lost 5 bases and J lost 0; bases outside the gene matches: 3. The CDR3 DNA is TGTGCCAGCAGCATAGGACAGGGTAGCAATCAGCCCCAGCATTTT. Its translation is CASSIGQGSNQPQHF.